The T cell receptor (beta chain) described here comes from a study of blood T cell repertoires in COVID-19. Study background: The study drew acute and convalescent COVID-19 samples from the United States, Italy and Spain.

The repertoire was sequenced with immunoSEQ multiplex PCR; TCRdb's copy has only in-frame clones and lacks some. Altogether 250,000 or so clones are present, roughly 88% being singletons, with the ten largest covering approximately 2%. Donors in Cohort 3 who had recovered were those with two negative PCRs, healthcare professional clearance, or resolution of their symptoms. Germline lookup yields CDR1 MNHEY and CDR2 SVGAGI. The CDR3 has 14 residues. V dropped 6 bases and J dropped 4 bases, with 15 bases sitting between them. This TCR was sampled from a woman aged 45-65 years who had recovered from COVID-19. The sequencing sample was made of PBMCs or T cells enriched from blood (not recorded which). This chain joins TRBV6-5 and TRBJ1-1; unclear D gene. CDR3 residues: CASRFQPTGTEAFF. The DNA of the CDR3 is TGTGCCAGCAGATTTCAGCCAACGGGCACTGAAGCTTTCTTT.